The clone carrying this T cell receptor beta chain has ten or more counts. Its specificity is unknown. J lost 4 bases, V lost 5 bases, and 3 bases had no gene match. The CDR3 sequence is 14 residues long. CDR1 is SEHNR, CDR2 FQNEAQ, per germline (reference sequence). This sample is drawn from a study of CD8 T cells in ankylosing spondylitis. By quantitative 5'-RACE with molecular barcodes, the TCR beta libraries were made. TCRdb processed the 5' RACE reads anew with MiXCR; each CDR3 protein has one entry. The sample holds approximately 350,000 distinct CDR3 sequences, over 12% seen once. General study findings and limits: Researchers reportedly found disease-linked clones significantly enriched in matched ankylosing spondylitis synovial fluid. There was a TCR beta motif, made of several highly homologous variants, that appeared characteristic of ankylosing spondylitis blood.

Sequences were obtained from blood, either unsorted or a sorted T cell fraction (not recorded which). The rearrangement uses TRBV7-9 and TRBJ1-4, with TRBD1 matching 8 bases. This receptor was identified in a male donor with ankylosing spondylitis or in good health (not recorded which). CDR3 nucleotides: TGTGCCAGCAGCCTAGACAGGGGTAATGAAAAACTGTTTTTT. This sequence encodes CASSLDRGNEKLFF.